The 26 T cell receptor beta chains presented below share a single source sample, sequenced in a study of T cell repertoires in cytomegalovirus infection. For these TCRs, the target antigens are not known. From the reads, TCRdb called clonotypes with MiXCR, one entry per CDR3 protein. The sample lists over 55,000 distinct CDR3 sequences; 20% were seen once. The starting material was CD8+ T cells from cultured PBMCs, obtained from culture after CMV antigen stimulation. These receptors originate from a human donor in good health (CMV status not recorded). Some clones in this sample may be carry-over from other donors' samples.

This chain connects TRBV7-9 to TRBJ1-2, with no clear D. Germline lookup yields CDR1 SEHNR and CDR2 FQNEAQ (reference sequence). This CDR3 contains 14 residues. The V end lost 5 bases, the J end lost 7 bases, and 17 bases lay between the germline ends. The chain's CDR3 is CASSPITRIGGYTF. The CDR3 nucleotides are TGTGCCAGCAGCCCTATCACTCGTATCGGTGGCTACACCTTC.

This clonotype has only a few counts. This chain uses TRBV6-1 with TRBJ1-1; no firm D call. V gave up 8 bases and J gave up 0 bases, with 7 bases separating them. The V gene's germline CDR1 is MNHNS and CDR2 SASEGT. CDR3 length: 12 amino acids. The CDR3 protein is CASCRLNTEAFF. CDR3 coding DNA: TGTGCCAGCTGCCGGCTGAACACTGAAGCTTTCTTT.

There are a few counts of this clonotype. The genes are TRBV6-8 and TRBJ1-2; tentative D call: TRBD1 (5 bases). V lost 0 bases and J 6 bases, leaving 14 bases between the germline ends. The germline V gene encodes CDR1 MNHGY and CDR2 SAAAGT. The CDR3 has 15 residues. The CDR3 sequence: CASSYSILGGDGYTF. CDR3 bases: TGTGCCAGCAGTTACTCGATATTAGGAGGGGATGGCTACACCTTC.

CDR3 coding DNA: TGTGCCAGCAGCTCTCTCCGGGACTCCCGCCTCGATGAGCAGTTCTTC. It codes for CASSSLRDSRLDEQFF. The chain employs TRBV7-9 and TRBJ2-1; a weak D match, TRBD2 (6 bases). With 4 bases removed from V and 8 bases from J, the gap between germline ends came to 21 bases. The CDR3 is 16 amino acids. CDR1 is SEHNR, CDR2 FQNEAQ, per germline (reference sequence).

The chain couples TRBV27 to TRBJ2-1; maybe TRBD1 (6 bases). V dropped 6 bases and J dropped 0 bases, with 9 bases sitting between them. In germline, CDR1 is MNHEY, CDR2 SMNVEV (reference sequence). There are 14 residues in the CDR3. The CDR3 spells CASSRGYSYNEQFF. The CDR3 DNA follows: TGTGCCAGCAGCAGGGGTTACTCCTACAATGAGCAGTTCTTC.

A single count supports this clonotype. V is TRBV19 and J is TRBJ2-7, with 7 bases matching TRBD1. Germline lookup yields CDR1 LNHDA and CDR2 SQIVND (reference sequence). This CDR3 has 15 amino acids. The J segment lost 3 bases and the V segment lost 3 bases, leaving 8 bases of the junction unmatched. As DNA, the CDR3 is TGTGCCAGTAGTATGGGACAGAGTAACATCTACGAGCAGTACTTC. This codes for CASSMGQSNIYEQYF.

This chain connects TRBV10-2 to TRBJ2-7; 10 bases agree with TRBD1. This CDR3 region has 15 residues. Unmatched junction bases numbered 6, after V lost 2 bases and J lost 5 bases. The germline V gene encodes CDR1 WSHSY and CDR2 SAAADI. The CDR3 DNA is TGCGCCAGCAGTGAGCAGGGACAGGGGTGGGACGAGCAGTACGTC. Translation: CASSEQGQGWDEQYV.

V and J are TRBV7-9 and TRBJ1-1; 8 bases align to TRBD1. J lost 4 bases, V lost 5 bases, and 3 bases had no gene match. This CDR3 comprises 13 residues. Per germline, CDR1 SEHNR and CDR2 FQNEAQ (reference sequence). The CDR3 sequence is CASSPTGGTEAFF. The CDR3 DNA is TGTGCCAGCAGCCCTACAGGGGGCACTGAAGCTTTCTTT.

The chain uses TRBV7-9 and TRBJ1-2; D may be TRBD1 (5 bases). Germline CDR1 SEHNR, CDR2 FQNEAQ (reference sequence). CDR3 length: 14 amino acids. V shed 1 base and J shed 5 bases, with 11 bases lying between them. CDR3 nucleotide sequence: TGTGCCAGCAGCTTAGTGGGGACCCCTTATGGCTACACCTTC. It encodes CASSLVGTPYGYTF.

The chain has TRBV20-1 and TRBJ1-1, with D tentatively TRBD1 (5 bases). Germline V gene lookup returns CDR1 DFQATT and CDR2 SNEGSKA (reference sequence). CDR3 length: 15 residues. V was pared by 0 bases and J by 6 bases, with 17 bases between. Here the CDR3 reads CSARDPRGTPAEAFF. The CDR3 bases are TGCAGTGCTAGAGACCCACGCGGGACCCCTGCTGAAGCTTTCTTT.

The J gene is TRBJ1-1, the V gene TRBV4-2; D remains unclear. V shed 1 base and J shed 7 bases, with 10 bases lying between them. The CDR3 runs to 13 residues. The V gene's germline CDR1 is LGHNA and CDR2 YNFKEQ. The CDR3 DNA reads TGTGCCAGCAGCCAAGGGCCACTCCGTGAAGCTTTCTTT. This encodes CASSQGPLREAFF.

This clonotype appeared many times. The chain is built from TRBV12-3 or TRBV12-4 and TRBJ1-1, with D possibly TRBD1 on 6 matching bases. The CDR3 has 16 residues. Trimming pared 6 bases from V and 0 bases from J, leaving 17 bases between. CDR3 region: CASSPLIGGMNTEAFF. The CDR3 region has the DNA TGTGCCAGCAGCCCCTTGATTGGGGGCATGAACACTGAAGCTTTCTTT.

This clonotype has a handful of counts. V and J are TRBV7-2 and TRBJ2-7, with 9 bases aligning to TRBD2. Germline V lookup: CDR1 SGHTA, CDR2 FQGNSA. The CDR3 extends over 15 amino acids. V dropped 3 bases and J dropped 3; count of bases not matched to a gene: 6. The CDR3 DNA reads TGTGCCAGCAGCTTTGGAAGAGCGGGGGGCTACGAGCAGTACTTC. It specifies CASSFGRAGGYEQYF.

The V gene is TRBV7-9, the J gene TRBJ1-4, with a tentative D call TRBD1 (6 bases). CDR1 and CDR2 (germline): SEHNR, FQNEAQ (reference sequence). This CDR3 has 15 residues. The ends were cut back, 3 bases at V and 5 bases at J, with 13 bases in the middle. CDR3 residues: CASSLATGVNEKLFF. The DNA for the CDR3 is TGTGCCAGCAGCTTGGCGACAGGAGTGAATGAAAAACTGTTTTTT.

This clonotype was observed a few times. The CDR3 region is CASSQDQGRSEQFF. The CDR3 bases are TGCGCCAGCAGCCAAGATCAGGGACGGAGTGAGCAGTTCTTC. The chain has TRBV4-1 and TRBJ2-1, with D tentatively TRBD1 or TRBD2 (5 bases each). With 0 bases removed from V and 9 bases from J, the gap between germline ends came to 12 bases. In germline, CDR1 is MGHRA, CDR2 YSYEKL. The CDR3 covers 14 residues.

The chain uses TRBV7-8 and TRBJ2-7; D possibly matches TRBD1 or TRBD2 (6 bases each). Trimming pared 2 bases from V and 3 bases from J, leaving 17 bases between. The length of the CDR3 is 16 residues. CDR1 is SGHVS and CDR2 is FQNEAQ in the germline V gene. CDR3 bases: TGTGCCAGCAGCTTAACCGGGGGCGAGATTAACTACGAGCAGTACTTC. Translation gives CASSLTGGEINYEQYF. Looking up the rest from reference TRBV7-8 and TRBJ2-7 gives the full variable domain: GAGVSQSPRYKVAKRGQDVALRCDPISGHVSLFWYQQALGQGPEFLTYFQNEAQLDKSGLPSDRFFAERPEGSVSTLKIQRTQQEDSAVYLCASSLTGGEINYEQYFGPGTRLTVT.

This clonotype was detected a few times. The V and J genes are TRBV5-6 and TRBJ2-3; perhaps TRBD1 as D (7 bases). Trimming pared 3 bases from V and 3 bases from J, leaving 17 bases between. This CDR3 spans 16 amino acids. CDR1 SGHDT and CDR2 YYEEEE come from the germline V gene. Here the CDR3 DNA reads TGTGCCAGCAGCTGGGGGGTGACAGGGCCGACAGATACGCAGTATTTT. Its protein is CASSWGVTGPTDTQYF.

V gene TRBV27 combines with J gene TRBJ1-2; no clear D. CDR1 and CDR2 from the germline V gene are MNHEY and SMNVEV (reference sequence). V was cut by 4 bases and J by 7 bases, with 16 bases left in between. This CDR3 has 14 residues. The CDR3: CASSYGSRGTGYTF. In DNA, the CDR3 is TGTGCCAGCAGTTACGGGAGCCGGGGAACTGGCTACACCTTC.

The CDR3 DNA reads as TGTGCCAGCAGTTTTAGAAACAGGGCCCACGAGCAGTACTTC. Its translation: CASSFRNRAHEQYF. The chain links TRBV12-3 or TRBV12-4 to TRBJ2-7, with D perhaps TRBD1 (6 bases). The V and J ends lost 3 bases and 5 bases respectively, with 14 bases between them. The CDR3 is 14 residues long.

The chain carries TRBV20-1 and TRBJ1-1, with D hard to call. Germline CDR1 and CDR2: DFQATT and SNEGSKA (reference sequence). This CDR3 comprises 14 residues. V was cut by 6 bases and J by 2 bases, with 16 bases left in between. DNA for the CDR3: TGCAGTGCAACCCAAAGCGTCAGTAACACTGAAGCTTTCTTT. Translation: CSATQSVSNTEAFF.

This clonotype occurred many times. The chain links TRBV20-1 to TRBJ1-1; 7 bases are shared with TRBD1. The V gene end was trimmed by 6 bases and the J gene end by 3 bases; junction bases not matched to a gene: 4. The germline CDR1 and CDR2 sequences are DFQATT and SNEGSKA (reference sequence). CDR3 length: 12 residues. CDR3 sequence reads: CSAVQGDTEAFF. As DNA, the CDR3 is TGCAGTGCAGTGCAGGGGGACACTGAAGCTTTCTTT.

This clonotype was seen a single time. The CDR3 is CATSRDFGDEKLFF. The DNA of the CDR3 is TGTGCCACCAGCAGAGATTTTGGGGACGAAAAACTGTTTTTT. V is TRBV15 and J is TRBJ1-4; weak D call: TRBD1 (5 bases). The CDR3 spans 14 residues. Deletions cut 0 bases from V and 8 bases from J, with 10 bases between. Germline V gene data show CDR1 as LNHNV and CDR2 as YYDKDF (reference sequence). Combining the CDR3 with reference TRBV15 and TRBJ1-4 gives the whole variable domain DAMVIQNPRYQVTQFGKPVTLSCSQTLNHNVMYWYQQKSSQAPKLLFHYYDKDFNNEADTPDNFQSRRPNTSFCFLDIRSPGLGDTAMYLCATSRDFGDEKLFFGSGTQLSVL.

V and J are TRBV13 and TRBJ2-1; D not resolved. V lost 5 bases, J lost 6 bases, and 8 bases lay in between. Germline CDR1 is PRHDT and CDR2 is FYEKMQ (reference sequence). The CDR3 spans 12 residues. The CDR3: CASSDGVNEQFF. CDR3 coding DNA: TGTGCCAGCAGCGATGGGGTCAATGAGCAGTTCTTC.

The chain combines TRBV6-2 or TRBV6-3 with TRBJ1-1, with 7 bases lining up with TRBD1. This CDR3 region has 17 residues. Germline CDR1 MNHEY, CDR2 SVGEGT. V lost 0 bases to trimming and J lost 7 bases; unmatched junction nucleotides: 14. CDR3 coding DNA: TGTGCCAGCAGTTACTCCCGACAGGGTGAAGGGGTCGGTGAAGCTTTCTTT. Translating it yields CASSYSRQGEGVGEAFF.

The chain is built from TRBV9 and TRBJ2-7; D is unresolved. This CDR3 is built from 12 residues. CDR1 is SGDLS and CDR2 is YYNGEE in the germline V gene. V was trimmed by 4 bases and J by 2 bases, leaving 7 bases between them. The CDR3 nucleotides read TGTGCCAGCAGCAACAGCCCCTACGAGCAGTACTTC. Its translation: CASSNSPYEQYF. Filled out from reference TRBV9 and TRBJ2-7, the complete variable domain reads DSGVTQTPKHLITATGQRVTLRCSPRSGDLSVYWYQQSLDQGLQFLIQYYNGEERAKGNILERFSAQQFPDLHSELNLSSLELGDSALYFCASSNSPYEQYFGPGTRLTVT.

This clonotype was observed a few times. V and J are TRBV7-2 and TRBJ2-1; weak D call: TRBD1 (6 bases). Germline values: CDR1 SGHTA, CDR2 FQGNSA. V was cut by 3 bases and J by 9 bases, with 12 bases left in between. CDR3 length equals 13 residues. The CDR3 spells CASSLTGGTEQFF. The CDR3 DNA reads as TGTGCCAGCAGCTTGACAGGAGGTACTGAGCAGTTCTTC. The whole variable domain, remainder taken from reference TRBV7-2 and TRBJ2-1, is GAGVSQSPSNKVTEKGKDVELRCDPISGHTALYWYRQSLGQGLEFLIYFQGNSAPDKSGLPSDRFSAERTGGSVSTLTIQRTQQEDSAVYLCASSLTGGTEQFFGPGTRLTVL.